The entry that follows covers one T cell receptor beta chain sequence. This CDR3 has 13 amino acids. Germline CDR1 MGHDK, CDR2 SYGVNS. The ends were cut back, 7 bases at V and 0 bases at J, with 9 bases in the middle. The sample is drawn from a study of blood T cell repertoires in COVID-19. About the research overall: COVID-19 samples from acute and convalescent phases originated in the United States, Italy and Spain. Sources were T cells, B-cell-depleted T cells, or PBMCs; the material itself was cDNA or gDNA.

Authors' processing steps: For nucleated cells, counts were estimated from reference gene primer amplification. The assay was immunoSEQ multiplex PCR, and TCRdb's table has in-frame clones only and misses some. V, J and clone size reflect that table, while D and trimming were determined from the DNA. Seen here are 85,000 to 130,000 clones, around nine tenths observed once, and the top ten hold 5.7%. The sequenced sample was peripheral blood. The chain uses TRBV25-1 and TRBJ1-1; a weak D match, TRBD1 (6 bases). The clonotype originates from a man between 65 and 85 years old with acute or convalescent COVID-19. CDR3: CASNRGMNTEAFF. The CDR3, as DNA: TGTGCCAGCAATAGGGGGATGAACACTGAAGCTTTCTTT.